These 7 T cell receptor beta chains were sequenced from one sample in a study of shared T cell receptors in the human thymus. Assay: immunoSEQ multiplex PCR; the TCRdb copy retains only in-frame clones and omits some. The sample contains hundreds of thousands of clones, 80% to 90% of which appear only once. The same data also contributed to another study, on human thymus T cells.

Sequencing used thymocytes. The receptors originated from a boy in the first two years of life with a congenital heart defect.

The V gene is TRBV9, the J gene TRBJ2-5, with 7 bases fitting TRBD2. J lost 5 bases, V lost 0 bases, and 4 bases had no gene match. The CDR3 totals 14 residues. CDR1 is SGDLS, CDR2 YYNGEE, per germline. DNA for the CDR3: TGTGCCAGCAGCGTAGAAGCGCGGGGGGAGACCCAGTACTTC. This translates into CASSVEARGETQYF.

The chain couples TRBV28 to TRBJ2-1; maybe TRBD1 (5 bases). The CDR3 extends over 13 amino acids. Germline lookup yields CDR1 MDHEN and CDR2 SYDVKM. V dropped 5 bases and J dropped 9 bases, with 14 bases sitting between them. DNA of the CDR3: TGTGCCAGCAGTCCCGGTTGGCAGGGTGAGCAGTTCTTC. This translates into CASSPGWQGEQFF.

This sequence joins TRBV28 and TRBJ2-7, with 9 bases lining up with TRBD2. The CDR3 is made up of 16 amino acids. Germline trimming cut 10 bases from V and 4 bases from J; bases unmatched to any gene: 17. Germline V lookup: CDR1 MDHEN, CDR2 SYDVKM. The CDR3 sequence: CATAPTSGLAPYEQYF. The CDR3 nucleotides read TGTGCCACCGCCCCAACGTCGGGACTAGCTCCGTACGAGCAGTACTTC.

The chain has TRBV6-4 and TRBJ2-7; 11 bases align to TRBD2. Trimming at V came to 5 bases and at J to 1 base, leaving 7 bases not matched to a gene. The CDR3 has 16 amino acids. Germline CDR1 reads MRHNA; CDR2 reads SNTAGT. In DNA form, the CDR3 reads TGTGCCAGCAGTACCCCTCTAGCGGGGGGTTCCTACGAGCAGTACTTC. Amino acid sequence: CASSTPLAGGSYEQYF.

J is TRBJ2-7 and V is TRBV4-3; a possible D gene is TRBD1 (6 bases). The CDR3 is 16 amino acids. The V and J ends lost 0 bases and 0 bases respectively, with 12 bases between them. Germline values: CDR1 LGHNA, CDR2 YSLEER. DNA for the CDR3: TGCGCCAGCAGCCAAGAAATACAGGGTCACTCCTACGAGCAGTACTTC. Translating gives CASSQEIQGHSYEQYF.

With regard to this clone: The sample has other DNA sequences that encode this CDR3 too. J is TRBJ2-5 and V is TRBV6-1; 7 nucleotides line up with TRBD1. The V gene end was trimmed by 1 base and the J gene end by 1 base; junction bases not matched to a gene: 0. This CDR3 contains 14 residues. Germline CDR1 and CDR2: MNHNS and SASEGT. CDR3 coding DNA: TGTGCCAGCAGTGAAGACAGGGGCCAAGAGACCCAGTACTTC. Translated, it gives CASSEDRGQETQYF.

V usage is TRBV27 and J usage is TRBJ2-7; maybe TRBD2 (6 bases). In germline, CDR1 is MNHEY, CDR2 SMNVEV (reference sequence). The ends were cut back, 6 bases at V and 4 bases at J, with 13 bases in the middle. The length of the CDR3 is 13 residues. CDR3 coding DNA: TGTGCCAGCAGCCGTCCGGGAGCGTACGAGCAGTACTTC. Residues: CASSRPGAYEQYF.